The 26 T cell receptor beta chains in this list originate from one sample, sequenced in a study of cytomegalovirus exposure and HLA in healthy donors. In the PCR, 60 Vbeta and 13 Jbeta primers were used. Only in-frame clones appear in the TCRdb table, and some are missing; sequencing was by immunoSEQ multiplex PCR. The table records around 150,000 clones, 70% to 80% of them present only once. The sequencing sample was made of PBMCs. The receptors originated from a man aged 35 to 55 in good health and CMV-seronegative.

This chain links TRBV14 with TRBJ2-5; TRBD1 matches 8 bases. The J segment lost 5 bases and the V segment lost 1 base, leaving 6 bases of the junction unmatched. The CDR3 runs 15 residues. From germline, CDR1 is SGHDN and CDR2 FVKESK. CDR3 in amino acids: CASSQGQGNWETQYF. CDR3 sequence (DNA): TGTGCCAGCAGCCAAGGACAGGGGAATTGGGAGACCCAGTACTTC.

This chain joins TRBV9 and TRBJ2-7, with a tentative D call TRBD1 (5 bases). This CDR3 comprises 14 residues. The germline V gene encodes CDR1 SGDLS and CDR2 YYNGEE. Trimming left V 2 bases short and J 4 bases short, with 13 bases between. The CDR3 sequence: CASSVEAGRYEQYF. The DNA of the CDR3 is TGTGCCAGCAGCGTGGAAGCAGGGCGTTACGAGCAGTACTTC. The full variable domain, with the rest looked up from reference TRBV9 and TRBJ2-7, is DSGVTQTPKHLITATGQRVTLRCSPRSGDLSVYWYQQSLDQGLQFLIQYYNGEERAKGNILERFSAQQFPDLHSELNLSSLELGDSALYFCASSVEAGRYEQYFGPGTRLTVT.

The V and J genes are TRBV11-2 and TRBJ2-7; TRBD2 agrees at 9 bases. The junction had 2 bases not matched to a gene; V was cut back by 0 bases and J by 2 bases. Germline-derived CDR1 and CDR2 are SGHAT and FQNNGV. The CDR3 runs 15 residues. The chain's CDR3 is CASSLETSGAYEQYF. Written as DNA, the CDR3 is TGTGCCAGCAGCTTAGAGACTAGCGGAGCCTACGAGCAGTACTTC.

This clone was seen a single time. The chain employs TRBV19 and TRBJ1-2; 7 bases line up with TRBD1. Germline CDR1 is LNHDA and CDR2 is SQIVND (reference sequence). V dropped 9 bases and J dropped 2; count of bases not matched to a gene: 12. There are 15 residues in the CDR3. Written as DNA, the CDR3 is TGTGCCAGCCACTCGGGACAGACTCCGAACTATGGCTACACCTTC. Its translation is CASHSGQTPNYGYTF.

As regards this clone: At the DNA level, this CDR3 is encoded by other sequences in the same sample as well. The CDR3 nucleotides read TGCGCCAGCAGCTTGGGACAGGGAATGGATTCACCCCTCCACTTT. This translates into CASSLGQGMDSPLHF. This chain links TRBV5-1 with TRBJ1-6; TRBD1 agrees at 7 bases. J was trimmed by 8 bases and V by 0 bases; bases with no gene match: 5. The CDR3 spans 15 residues. Germline CDR1 is SGHRS and CDR2 is YFSETQ. Complete variable domain (other parts from reference TRBV5-1 and TRBJ1-6): KAGVTQTPRYLIKTRGQQVTLSCSPISGHRSVSWYQQTPGQGLQFLFEYFSETQRNKGNFPGRFSGRQFSNSRSEMNVSTLELGDSALYLCASSLGQGMDSPLHFGNGTRLTVT.

This chain uses TRBV19 with TRBJ2-5, with 8 bases that match TRBD1. CDR1 LNHDA and CDR2 SQIVND come from the germline V gene (reference sequence). This CDR3 region has 13 residues. Trimming took 10 bases from V and 2 from J; bases not matched to a gene: 6. CDR3 residues: CATGTGLQETQYF. The DNA for the CDR3 is TGTGCCACAGGGACAGGTCTACAAGAGACCCAGTACTTC.

The V gene is TRBV4-1, the J gene TRBJ2-1; D ambiguous. The CDR3 has 14 residues. V gave up 2 bases and J gave up 5 bases, with 10 bases separating them. Per the germline V gene, CDR1 is MGHRA and CDR2 is YSYEKL. CDR3 loop: CASSQRGQDNEQFF. CDR3 DNA: TGCGCCAGCAGCCAACGTGGGCAGGACAATGAGCAGTTCTTC.

The sample holds a few counts of this clone. V is TRBV5-1 and J is TRBJ2-7; D ambiguous. V lost 0 bases and J lost 2, with 12 bases in between. This CDR3 is 15 amino acids long. Per the germline V gene, CDR1 is SGHRS and CDR2 is YFSETQ. As DNA, the CDR3 is TGCGCCAGCAGCTTGGATCCGAGGAGTCCCTACGAGCAGTACTTC. Its translation: CASSLDPRSPYEQYF.

The chain links TRBV10-3 to TRBJ1-1, with TRBD1 identical over 10 bases. Germline CDR1 is ENHRY and CDR2 is SYGVKD. Trimming removed 2 bases from V and 11 bases from J; junction bases left unmatched: 8. CDR3 size: 14 residues. The CDR3 loop is CAISEARDRGGAFF. The CDR3 nucleotides are TGTGCCATCAGTGAGGCCCGGGACAGGGGAGGGGCTTTCTTT.

The chain is built from TRBV20-1 and TRBJ2-7, with D perhaps TRBD1 (6 bases). Looked up from germline, CDR1 is DFQATT and CDR2 is SNEGSKA (reference sequence). Trimming shortened V by 5 bases and J by 2 bases, and 7 bases separated the two germline ends. CDR3 size: 11 residues. CDR3 residues: CSAGGAYEQYF. The CDR3 nucleotides are TGCAGTGCTGGGGGCGCCTACGAGCAGTACTTC.

V is TRBV4-1 and J is TRBJ2-7; TRBD2 is a possible D gene (6 bases). This CDR3 has 15 amino acids. Trimming shortened V by 0 bases and J by 3 bases, and 12 bases separated the two germline ends. Germline CDR1 reads MGHRA; CDR2 reads YSYEKL. The CDR3 DNA sequence: TGCGCCAGCAGCCAAGAGGGGACTTTGGACTACGAGCAGTACTTC. It is translated as CASSQEGTLDYEQYF.

The gene calls are TRBV30 and TRBJ2-7, with 7 bases identical to TRBD1. The germline V gene has CDR1 GTSNPN and CDR2 SVGIG (reference sequence). This CDR3 is 13 amino acids long. V was pared by 2 bases and J by 6 bases, with 7 bases of the junction left unmatched. CDR3 sequence: CAWSTPDRVEQYF. The CDR3 coding sequence is TGTGCCTGGAGTACTCCCGACAGGGTCGAGCAGTACTTC.

The chain uses TRBV28 and TRBJ2-3; maybe TRBD2 (6 bases). CDR1 is MDHEN, CDR2 SYDVKM, per germline. Trimming left V 7 bases short and J 2 bases short, with 16 bases between. The CDR3 runs to 15 residues. CDR3 sequence (DNA): TGTGCCAGCATCGGCGCGGGGCCCCTCACAGATACGCAGTATTTT. This gives the protein CASIGAGPLTDTQYF.

V usage is TRBV27 and J usage is TRBJ1-5; 7 bases are shared with TRBD1. The germline CDR1 and CDR2 sequences are MNHEY and SMNVEV (reference sequence). With 4 bases clipped from V and 7 bases from J, the junction kept 4 bases outside the gene matches. There are 13 residues in the CDR3. CDR3 nucleotides: TGTGCCAGCAGTTGGGACAGTAACCAGCCCCAGCATTTT. This translates into CASSWDSNQPQHF.

The rearrangement links TRBV25-1 to TRBJ2-5; TRBD1 matches 9 bases. There are 17 residues in the CDR3. With 6 bases clipped from V and 5 bases from J, the junction kept 16 bases outside the gene matches. Per germline, CDR1 MGHDK and CDR2 SYGVNS. CDR3 sequence (DNA): TGTGCCAGCAGACCCCTTACCGGGACAGGGATTCGGGAGACCCAGTACTTC. It specifies CASRPLTGTGIRETQYF.

The chain carries TRBV5-1 and TRBJ2-3; 8 positions agree with TRBD2. The V and J ends lost 3 bases and 0 bases, in that order; junction bases with no gene match: 9. CDR1 is SGHRS and CDR2 is YFSETQ in the germline V gene. CDR3 size: 17 residues. This chain's CDR3 is CASSSSRGGFSTDTQYF. The CDR3, as DNA: TGCGCCAGCAGCTCTAGTCGGGGGGGTTTCAGCACAGATACGCAGTATTTT. The entire variable domain, with the rest obtained from reference TRBV5-1 and TRBJ2-3, is as follows: KAGVTQTPRYLIKTRGQQVTLSCSPISGHRSVSWYQQTPGQGLQFLFEYFSETQRNKGNFPGRFSGRQFSNSRSEMNVSTLELGDSALYLCASSSSRGGFSTDTQYFGPGTRLTVL.

V gene TRBV4-3 combines with J gene TRBJ2-7, with unresolved D. The CDR3 covers 14 residues. The germline V gene encodes CDR1 LGHNA and CDR2 YSLEER. The V and J ends lost 0 bases and 4 bases respectively, with 10 bases between them. CDR3 in amino acids: CASSQDLGRYEQYF. The CDR3 region has the DNA TGCGCCAGCAGCCAAGATCTTGGCAGGTACGAGCAGTACTTC.

The genes are TRBV19 and TRBJ2-2; 14 bases align to TRBD2. In germline, CDR1 is LNHDA, CDR2 SQIVND (reference sequence). The CDR3 contains 19 residues. After removal of 1 base from V and 3 bases from J, the junction contained 7 bases not matched to a gene. The CDR3 coding sequence is TGTGCCAGTAGTATAGGGACTAGCGGGGGGCTAATGGACACCGGGGAGCTGTTTTTT. Translating it yields CASSIGTSGGLMDTGELFF.

This rearrangement joins TRBV5-1 to TRBJ2-7; D call uncertain. Trimming cost V 4 bases and J 0 bases, with 11 bases left between them. The V gene's germline CDR1 is SGHRS and CDR2 YFSETQ. This CDR3 comprises 14 residues. DNA of the CDR3: TGCGCCAGCAGCAAAGACATAAGCTCCTACGAGCAGTACTTC. As protein: CASSKDISSYEQYF.

J is TRBJ2-5 and V is TRBV7-3; 9 bases are shared with TRBD2. Trimming took 2 bases from V and 4 from J; bases not matched to a gene: 8. The CDR3 loop spans 16 amino acids. The germline gives CDR1 SGHTA, CDR2 FQGTGA. The CDR3 sequence: CASSLVGGGAPETQYF. For the CDR3, the DNA is TGTGCCAGCAGCTTAGTCGGCGGGGGGGCCCCAGAGACCCAGTACTTC. Looking up the rest from reference TRBV7-3 and TRBJ2-5 gives the full variable domain: GAGVSQTPSNKVTEKGKYVELRCDPISGHTALYWYRQSLGQGPEFLIYFQGTGAADDSGLPNDRFFAVRPEGSVSTLKIQRTERGDSAVYLCASSLVGGGAPETQYFGPGTRLLVL.

J is TRBJ2-2 and V is TRBV5-1, with D unclear. The germline V gene has CDR1 SGHRS and CDR2 YFSETQ. The CDR3 extends over 11 amino acids. V was cut by 6 bases and J by 4 bases, with 4 bases left in between. DNA of the CDR3: TGCGCCAGCACCCTCACCGGGGAGCTGTTTTTT. Residues: CASTLTGELFF.

The chain carries TRBV7-3 and TRBJ2-3; D is unclear. In germline, CDR1 is SGHTA, CDR2 FQGTGA. With 4 bases removed from V and 6 bases from J, the gap between germline ends came to 14 bases. The CDR3 runs 14 residues. In DNA form, the CDR3 reads TGTGCCAGCAGCTCGCTTAGCCTTGGGGATACGCAGTATTTT. Protein: CASSSLSLGDTQYF.

This chain uses TRBV30 with TRBJ1-1; D is possibly TRBD1 (5 bases). V lost 3 bases and J lost 0, with 11 bases in between. CDR3 size: 14 residues. Germline V CDR1 and CDR2: GTSNPN, SVGIG (reference sequence). Here the CDR3 reads CAWSQTALNTEAFF. CDR3 bases: TGTGCCTGGAGCCAGACAGCTTTGAACACTGAAGCTTTCTTT.

The chain has TRBV5-4 and TRBJ1-2; D is possibly TRBD1 (6 bases). V dropped 0 bases and J dropped 4 bases, with 16 bases sitting between them. This CDR3 is 16 amino acids long. Germline CDR1 is SGHNT and CDR2 is YYREEE (reference sequence). This chain's CDR3 is CASSLAPGQLLYGYTF. The DNA for the CDR3 is TGTGCCAGCAGCTTGGCACCGGGACAATTACTCTATGGCTACACCTTC.

This chain connects TRBV19 to TRBJ1-1; no definite D call. V lost 5 bases and J 3 bases, leaving 13 bases between the germline ends. CDR3 length: 14 amino acids. In germline, CDR1 is LNHDA, CDR2 SQIVND (reference sequence). As DNA, the CDR3 is TGTGCCAGTAGTGCCCTCGGGAGTTACACTGAAGCTTTCTTT. Translating gives CASSALGSYTEAFF. Full variable domain (remainder filled in from reference TRBV19 and TRBJ1-1): DGGITQSPKYLFRKEGQNVTLSCEQNLNHDAMYWYRQDPGQGLRLIYYSQIVNDFQKGDIAEGYSVSREKKESFPLTVTSAQKNPTAFYLCASSALGSYTEAFFGQGTRLTVV.

The chain links TRBV5-1 to TRBJ1-2; no reliable D call. The V gene lost 4 bases and the J gene lost 4 bases, with 11 bases spanning the gap. From germline, CDR1 is SGHRS and CDR2 YFSETQ. The CDR3 runs to 13 residues. CDR3 bases: TGCGCCAGCAGCGGCGGGGTCCTCTATGGCTACACCTTC. This encodes CASSGGVLYGYTF. Using reference TRBV5-1 and TRBJ1-2 for the parts outside the CDR3, the full variable domain is KAGVTQTPRYLIKTRGQQVTLSCSPISGHRSVSWYQQTPGQGLQFLFEYFSETQRNKGNFPGRFSGRQFSNSRSEMNVSTLELGDSALYLCASSGGVLYGYTFGSGTRLTVV.